Listed below are T cell receptor beta chains from one sample, sequenced in a study of cytomegalovirus exposure and HLA in healthy donors. Sequencing was performed with immunoSEQ multiplex PCR; in TCRdb, only in-frame clones are kept and a portion is missing. The sample records 150,000 to 200,000 clones, 70% to 90% being singletons. Sequencing was carried out using PBMCs. These receptors came from a man aged 18 to 29 in good health and CMV-seropositive. CDR3s include the opening cysteine and the closing phenylalanine or tryptophan. The D gene is left open where the match is weak. Part of the rows lack a size; the others show once, few, many or a class for expanded clones.

d_call j_call v_call clone_size cdr3_aa cdr3_nt
- TRBJ2-1 TRBV23-1 - CASSQICWAGRRPVLYNEQFF TGCGCCAGCAGTCAAATCTGTTGGGCGGGCAGGCGGCCGGTGTTATACAATGAGCAGTTCTTC
TRBD1 TRBJ1-5 TRBV19 - CASSFSDRGNQPQHF TGTGCCAGTAGTTTTTCTGACAGGGGGAATCAGCCCCAGCATTTT
TRBD1 TRBJ1-1 TRBV6-6 - CASSPRDRGGTEAFF TGTGCCAGCAGTCCGCGGGACAGGGGTGGTACTGAAGCTTTCTTT
TRBD1 TRBJ1-1 TRBV4-2 - CASSQDWTGRNTEAFF TGTGCCAGCAGCCAAGATTGGACAGGGCGGAACACTGAAGCTTTCTTT
TRBD1 TRBJ1-5 TRBV18 - CASSPFGTDQPQHF TGTGCCAGCTCACCCTTCGGGACAGATCAGCCCCAGCATTTT
- TRBJ2-1 TRBV7-8 - CASTTGLSSYNEQLF TGTGCCAGCACCACAGGACTAAGCTCCTACAATGAGCAGCTCTTC
TRBD1 TRBJ1-4 TRBV19 - CASTSDRATANEKLFF TGTGCCAGTACCTCGGACAGGGCGACGGCTAATGAAAAACTGTTTTTT
- TRBJ1-1 TRBV7-9 - CASSPLAEAFF TGTGCCAGCAGCCCCCTTGCTGAAGCTTTCTTT
- TRBJ1-3 TRBV5-1 - CASSLGRGFGNTIYF TGCGCCAGCAGCTTGGGCAGGGGATTTGGAAACACCATATATTTT
TRBD1 TRBJ2-2 TRBV9 few CASSHTDRGNTGELFF TGTGCCAGCAGCCACACCGACAGGGGGAACACCGGGGAGCTGTTTTTT
TRBD1 TRBJ1-3 TRBV9 - CASSVGQGAGNTIYF TGTGCCAGCAGCGTAGGACAGGGCGCTGGAAACACCATATATTTT
- TRBJ2-7 TRBV7-9 - CASSLGGVSYEQYF TGTGCCAGCAGCTTAGGCGGGGTCTCCTACGAGCAGTACTTC